Below, 16 T cell receptor beta chains from the same sample are listed, as sequenced in a study of CD8+ T cells in alopecia areata. Sequencing relied on a cDNA template that was reverse transcribed from extracted RNA. TCRdb's table, derived via immunoSEQ multiplex PCR, lists solely in-frame clones and lacks some. The sample records around 29,000 clones, roughly 80% being singletons. The specimen sequenced was NKG2D-low CD8+ T cells sorted from blood. These TCRs come from a human donor with alopecia areata.

This chain uses TRBV2 with TRBJ2-5; D may be TRBD2 (7 bases). Per the germline V gene, CDR1 is SNHLY and CDR2 is FYNNEI. The CDR3 has 15 residues. Trimming removed 3 bases at V and 4 bases at J, with 15 bases between. The CDR3 bases are TGTGCCAGCAGTGAGGCGGGGGCCAGACGAGAGACCCAGTACTTC. Protein sequence: CASSEAGARRETQYF.

J is TRBJ2-7 and V is TRBV11-2; TRBD1 aligns across 10 bases. This CDR3 spans 19 amino acids. With 4 bases clipped from V and 5 bases from J, the junction kept 20 bases outside the gene matches. Germline V lookup: CDR1 SGHAT, CDR2 FQNNGV. This CDR3 is CASSSSPGQGRGGLDEQYF. CDR3 in DNA: TGTGCCAGCAGCTCAAGCCCGGGACAGGGGAGAGGGGGTCTGGACGAGCAGTACTTC.

The chain is built from TRBV15 and TRBJ2-1; the D is unclear. V was trimmed by 4 bases and J by 8 bases, leaving 9 bases between them. Germline V gene lookup returns CDR1 LNHNV and CDR2 YYDKDF (reference sequence). This CDR3 has 12 amino acids. CDR3 nucleotides: TGTGCCACCAGCAACAAGTTTGATGAGCAGTTCTTC. Translating gives CATSNKFDEQFF. Supplemented by reference TRBV15 and TRBJ2-1, the full variable domain reads DAMVIQNPRYQVTQFGKPVTLSCSQTLNHNVMYWYQQKSSQAPKLLFHYYDKDFNNEADTPDNFQSRRPNTSFCFLDIRSPGLGDTAMYLCATSNKFDEQFFGPGTRLTVL.

The chain combines TRBV29-1 with TRBJ2-7; TRBD2 agrees at 11 bases. The germline V gene has CDR1 SQVTM and CDR2 ANQGSEA. The ends lost 0 bases at V and 3 bases at J; junction bases unmatched: 7. This CDR3 has 16 amino acids. CDR3 in amino acids: CSVEDPSGTSGYEQYF. As DNA, the CDR3 is TGCAGCGTTGAAGATCCATCCGGGACTAGCGGCTACGAGCAGTACTTC.

V and J are TRBV15 and TRBJ2-1, with TRBD2 matching 9 bases. Per the germline V gene, CDR1 is LNHNV and CDR2 is YYDKDF (reference sequence). The CDR3 spans 18 residues. V dropped 2 bases and J dropped 7; count of bases not matched to a gene: 15. CDR3 protein: CATSRNKIGTSILNEQFF. CDR3 nucleotide sequence: TGTGCCACCAGCAGAAATAAAATAGGGACTAGCATCCTTAATGAGCAGTTCTTC.

The CDR3 DNA follows: TGCAGCGTTAGCCCCTTTGCGAACACCGGGGAGCTGTTTTTT. Its translation is CSVSPFANTGELFF. The chain uses TRBV29-1 and TRBJ2-2; D remains ambiguous. V lost 5 bases and J 0 bases, leaving 10 bases between the germline ends. This CDR3 is built from 14 residues. The germline gives CDR1 SQVTM, CDR2 ANQGSEA.

The chain is built from TRBV27 and TRBJ2-7; no clear D. Germline CDR1 is MNHEY and CDR2 is SMNVEV (reference sequence). V lost 8 bases and J 0 bases, leaving 8 bases between the germline ends. This CDR3 comprises 12 residues. Here the CDR3 reads CASYSSSYEQYF. DNA of the CDR3: TGTGCCAGCTACTCGAGCTCCTACGAGCAGTACTTC.

The CDR3 reads CASSLNRDSKNIQYF. The CDR3 bases are TGCGCCAGCAGCCTTAACAGGGACTCCAAAAACATTCAGTACTTC. The V gene is TRBV5-1, the J gene TRBJ2-4; perhaps D is TRBD1 or TRBD2 (6 bases each). There are 15 residues in the CDR3. CDR1 is SGHRS and CDR2 is YFSETQ in the germline V gene. The V end lost 4 bases, the J end lost 2 bases, and 13 bases lay between the germline ends.

In this sample, this clone turned up a few times. The chain is built from TRBV28 and TRBJ2-1; 11 bases agree with TRBD2. The CDR3 is 15 amino acids. V dropped 3 bases and J dropped 8; count of bases not matched to a gene: 6. The germline gives CDR1 MDHEN, CDR2 SYDVKM. The CDR3 DNA follows: TGTGCCAGCAGTTTGGTAGCGGGAGGGTTCGATGAGCAGTTCTTC. This codes for CASSLVAGGFDEQFF.

This chain links TRBV7-3 with TRBJ2-1; tentatively, D is TRBD1 or TRBD2 (6 bases each). This CDR3 contains 14 residues. Germline loops: CDR1 SGHTA, CDR2 FQGTGA. V gave up 1 base and J gave up 9 bases, with 13 bases separating them. The CDR3 region has the DNA TGTGCCAGCAGCTTAAGTCTAGGGGGGAGTGAGCAGTTCTTC. Translated, it gives CASSLSLGGSEQFF.

This clone occurred once. The chain joins TRBV4-1 to TRBJ2-7; tentative D call: TRBD2 (5 bases). This CDR3 has 14 residues. V was trimmed by 1 base and J by 3 bases, leaving 10 bases between them. Germline CDR1 and CDR2: MGHRA and YSYEKL. This chain's CDR3 is CASSQVGADYEQYF. The CDR3 region has the DNA TGCGCCAGCAGCCAAGTGGGAGCGGACTACGAGCAGTACTTC.

CDR3 amino acids: CASSLGAGAKQYF. The CDR3, as DNA: TGTGCCAGCAGCTTAGGGGCGGGGGCGAAGCAGTACTTC. The genes are TRBV7-9 and TRBJ2-7, with D possibly TRBD2 on 7 matching bases. V was cut by 1 base and J by 8 bases, with 12 bases left in between. Germline CDR1 is SEHNR and CDR2 is FQNEAQ (reference sequence). CDR3 size: 13 residues.

The V and J genes are TRBV5-1 and TRBJ2-3; D call uncertain. Trimming removed 4 bases from V and 2 bases from J, with 14 bases in between. CDR1 SGHRS and CDR2 YFSETQ come from the germline V gene. This CDR3 has 15 residues. This chain's CDR3 is CASSRPSNITDTQYF. In nucleotides, the CDR3 is TGCGCCAGCAGCCGACCCTCTAACATCACAGATACGCAGTATTTT.

The chain employs TRBV4-3 and TRBJ2-7; 9 bases fit TRBD1. V trimming: 4 bases; J trimming: 4 bases; junction bases outside the gene matches: 8. This CDR3 has 15 residues. CDR1 and CDR2 (germline): LGHNA, YSLEER. CDR3 sequence reads: CASSLSGQGAYEQYF. For the CDR3, the DNA is TGCGCCAGCAGCCTATCGGGACAGGGCGCATACGAGCAGTACTTC.

The chain carries TRBV5-4 and TRBJ1-5, with D perhaps TRBD1 (5 bases). V was shortened by 1 base and J by 6 bases, with 11 bases between the two germline ends. Looked up from germline, CDR1 is SGHNT and CDR2 is YYREEE (reference sequence). The CDR3 extends over 14 amino acids. The CDR3 DNA reads TGTGCCAGCAGCTTGATGGGGGACGGTCAGCCCCAGCATTTT. This translates into CASSLMGDGQPQHF.

The J gene is TRBJ1-2, the V gene TRBV4-3; no definite D call. The V gene lost 1 base and the J gene lost 7 bases, with 22 bases spanning the gap. The CDR3 is made up of 17 amino acids. In germline, CDR1 is LGHNA, CDR2 YSLEER. The CDR3 nucleotides are TGCGCCAGCAGCCAAGGCCCTTTAACTCCACTAACTAGTGGCTACACCTTC. Protein product: CASSQGPLTPLTSGYTF.